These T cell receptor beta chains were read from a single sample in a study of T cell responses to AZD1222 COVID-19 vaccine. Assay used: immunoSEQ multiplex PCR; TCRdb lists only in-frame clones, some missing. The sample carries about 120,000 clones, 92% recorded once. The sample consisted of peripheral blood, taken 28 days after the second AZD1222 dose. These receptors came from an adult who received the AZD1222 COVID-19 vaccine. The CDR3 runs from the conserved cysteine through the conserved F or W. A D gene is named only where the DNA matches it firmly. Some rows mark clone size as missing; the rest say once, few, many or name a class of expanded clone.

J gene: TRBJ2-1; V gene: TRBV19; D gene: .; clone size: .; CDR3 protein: CASRDSRFLGEQFF; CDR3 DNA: TGTGCCAGTAGGGACAGTAGGTTTTTAGGTGAGCAGTTCTTC
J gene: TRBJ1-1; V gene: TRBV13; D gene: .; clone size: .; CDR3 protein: CASSLVGGVGTEAFF; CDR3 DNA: TGTGCCAGCAGCTTAGTAGGGGGAGTCGGCACTGAAGCTTTCTTT
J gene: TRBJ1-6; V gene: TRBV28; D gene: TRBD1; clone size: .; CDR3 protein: CASADRGPYNSPLHF; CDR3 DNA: TGTGCCAGCGCTGACAGGGGTCCCTATAATTCACCCCTCCACTTT
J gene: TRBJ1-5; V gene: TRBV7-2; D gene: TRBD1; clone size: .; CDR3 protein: CASSLEGQTGGKHF; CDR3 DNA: TGTGCCAGCAGCTTAGAGGGACAAACAGGGGGCAAGCATTTT
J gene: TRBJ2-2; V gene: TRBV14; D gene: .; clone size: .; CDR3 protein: CASSQVRGGELFF; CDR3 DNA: TGTGCCAGCAGCCAAGTGAGAGGCGGGGAGCTGTTTTTT
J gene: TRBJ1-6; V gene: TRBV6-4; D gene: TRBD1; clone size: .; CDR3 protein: CASSDGTGGSPLHF; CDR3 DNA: TGTGCCAGCAGTGACGGGACAGGGGGTTCACCCCTCCACTTT
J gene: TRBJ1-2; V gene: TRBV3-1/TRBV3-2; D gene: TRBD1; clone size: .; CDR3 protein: CASSQQTGEKDGYTF; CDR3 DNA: TGTGCCAGCAGCCAACAAACAGGGGAGAAGGATGGCTACACCTTC
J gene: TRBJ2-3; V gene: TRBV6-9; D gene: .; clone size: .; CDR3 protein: CASSYSTISTDTQYF; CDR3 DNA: TGTGCCAGCAGTTATTCGACAATTAGCACAGATACGCAGTATTTT
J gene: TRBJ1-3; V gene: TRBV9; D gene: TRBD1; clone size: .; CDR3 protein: CASSVSGQISGNTIYF; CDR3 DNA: TGTGCCAGCAGCGTTTCGGGACAGATCTCTGGAAACACCATATATTTT
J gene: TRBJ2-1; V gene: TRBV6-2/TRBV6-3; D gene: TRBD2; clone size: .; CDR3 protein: CASSGGTSGTEQFF; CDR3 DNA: TGTGCCAGCAGTGGGGGGACTAGCGGGACTGAGCAGTTCTTC
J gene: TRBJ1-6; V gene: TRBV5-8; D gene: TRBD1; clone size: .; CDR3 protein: CASRRRDRASSYNSPLHF; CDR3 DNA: TGTGCCAGCAGAAGGAGAGACAGGGCGAGCTCCTATAATTCACCCCTCCACTTT
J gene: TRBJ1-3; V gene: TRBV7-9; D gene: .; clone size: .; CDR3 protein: CASSLNLVSGNTIYF; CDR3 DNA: TGTGCCAGCAGCTTAAATTTGGTCTCTGGAAACACCATATATTTT
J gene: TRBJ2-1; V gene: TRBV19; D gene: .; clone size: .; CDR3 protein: CASSFGNYNEQFF; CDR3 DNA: TGTGCCAGTAGTTTCGGGAACTACAATGAGCAGTTCTTC
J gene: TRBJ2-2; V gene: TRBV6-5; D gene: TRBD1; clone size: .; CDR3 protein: CASSTGAPGELFF; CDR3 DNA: TGTGCCAGCAGTACAGGGGCTCCCGGGGAGCTGTTTTTT
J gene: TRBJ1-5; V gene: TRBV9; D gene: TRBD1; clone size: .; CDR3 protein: CASSVGTGGGSNQPQHF; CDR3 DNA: TGTGCCAGCAGCGTGGGGACAGGGGGCGGAAGCAATCAGCCCCAGCATTTT
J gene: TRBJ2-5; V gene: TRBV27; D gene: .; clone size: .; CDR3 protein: CASSLWGAETQYF; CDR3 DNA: TGTGCCAGCAGTTTATGGGGGGCGGAGACCCAGTACTTC
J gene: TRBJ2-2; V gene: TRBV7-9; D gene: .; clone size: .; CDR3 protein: CASALTYTGELFF; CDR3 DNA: TGTGCCAGCGCCCTGACCTACACCGGGGAGCTGTTTTTT
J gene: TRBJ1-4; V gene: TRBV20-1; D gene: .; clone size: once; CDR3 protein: CSAHLGEKLFF; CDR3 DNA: TGCAGTGCTCACTTGGGGGAAAAACTGTTTTTT
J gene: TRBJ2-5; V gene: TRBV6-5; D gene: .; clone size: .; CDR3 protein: CASSYLSSRAETQYF; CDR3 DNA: TGTGCCAGCAGTTACCTGAGTAGTAGGGCCGAGACCCAGTACTTC
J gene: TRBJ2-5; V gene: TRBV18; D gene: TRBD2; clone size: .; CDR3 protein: CASSPSGRVAGIRTQYF; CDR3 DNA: TGTGCCAGCTCACCTTCGGGGCGAGTAGCGGGGATCCGGACCCAGTACTTC
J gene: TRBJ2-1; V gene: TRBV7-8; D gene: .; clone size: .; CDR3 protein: CASIGRASYNEQFF; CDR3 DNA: TGTGCCAGCATCGGAAGAGCGAGCTACAATGAGCAGTTCTTC
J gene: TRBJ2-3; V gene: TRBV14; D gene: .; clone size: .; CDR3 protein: CASSQEREDTQYF; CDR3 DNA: TGTGCCAGCAGCCAAGAAAGGGAAGATACGCAGTATTTT
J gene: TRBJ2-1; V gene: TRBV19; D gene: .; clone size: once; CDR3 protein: CASSNRGSWYNEQFF; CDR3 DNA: TGTGCCAGTAGCAATAGGGGGAGTTGGTACAATGAGCAGTTCTTC
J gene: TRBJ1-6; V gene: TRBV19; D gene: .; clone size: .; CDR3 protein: CASSAGLFVVDNSPLHF; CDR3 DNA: TGTGCCAGTAGTGCCGGACTATTTGTGGTGGATAATTCACCCCTCCACTTT
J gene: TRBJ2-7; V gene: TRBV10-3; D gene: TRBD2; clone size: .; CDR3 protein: CAISFGLAGSSEQYF; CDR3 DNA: TGTGCCATCAGTTTCGGACTAGCGGGTTCTTCCGAGCAGTACTTC
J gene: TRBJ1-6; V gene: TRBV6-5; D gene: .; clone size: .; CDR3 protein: CASNKQGLRGSPLHF; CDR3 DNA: TGTGCCAGCAACAAACAGGGTTTAAGAGGGTCACCCCTCCACTTT
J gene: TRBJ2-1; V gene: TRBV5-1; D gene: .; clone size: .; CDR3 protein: CASSSTVVGYYNEQFF; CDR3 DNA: TGCGCCAGCAGCTCGACAGTGGTGGGGTACTACAATGAGCAGTTCTTC
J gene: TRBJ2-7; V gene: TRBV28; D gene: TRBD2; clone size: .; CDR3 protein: CASSLSPPQRENYEQYF; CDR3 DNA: TGTGCCAGCAGTTTATCTCCCCCCCAGCGGGAAAACTACGAGCAGTACTTC
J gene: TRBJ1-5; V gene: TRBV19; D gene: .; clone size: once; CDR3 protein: CASRLGAGQPQHF; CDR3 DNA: TGTGCCAGTAGGTTGGGCGCGGGTCAGCCCCAGCATTTT
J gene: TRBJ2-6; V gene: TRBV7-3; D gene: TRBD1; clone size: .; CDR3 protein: CASNSGGQSSGANVLTF; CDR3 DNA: TGTGCCAGCAACTCAGGGGGACAAAGCTCTGGGGCCAACGTCCTGACTTTC
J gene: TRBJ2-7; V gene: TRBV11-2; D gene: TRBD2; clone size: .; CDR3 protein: CASSLAPTSAYEQYF; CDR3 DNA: TGTGCCAGCAGCTTAGCTCCCACTAGCGCTTACGAGCAGTACTTC